This TCR beta chain was recorded in a study of OX40 agonist ivuxolimab in advanced cancers. Study overall: An anti-OX40 (CD134) antibody with agonistic activity, ivuxolimab, was administered to patients. Patients got intravenous ivuxolimab at 0.01 to 10 mg/kg every 2 weeks.

The germline V gene has CDR1 SGHTA and CDR2 FQGNSA. The CDR3 consists of 16 residues. The ends lost 5 bases at V and 4 bases at J; junction bases unmatched: 8. Profiling relied on immunoSEQ multiplex PCR, and the TCRdb table lists in-frame clones only, not all of them. The repertoire holds approximately 100,000 clones, with 90% as singletons. The chain joins TRBV7-2 to TRBJ2-3, with 11 bases identical to TRBD2. The sample was CD4+ or CD8+ T cells sorted from blood, taken in a trial of the OX40 agonist ivuxolimab. The sequence was collected from an adult with an advanced solid tumor such as melanoma, head and neck, liver or kidney cancer. The CDR3 reads CASSPALAGGSDTQYF. CDR3 coding DNA: TGTGCCAGCAGCCCGGCCCTAGCGGGAGGATCAGATACGCAGTATTTT.